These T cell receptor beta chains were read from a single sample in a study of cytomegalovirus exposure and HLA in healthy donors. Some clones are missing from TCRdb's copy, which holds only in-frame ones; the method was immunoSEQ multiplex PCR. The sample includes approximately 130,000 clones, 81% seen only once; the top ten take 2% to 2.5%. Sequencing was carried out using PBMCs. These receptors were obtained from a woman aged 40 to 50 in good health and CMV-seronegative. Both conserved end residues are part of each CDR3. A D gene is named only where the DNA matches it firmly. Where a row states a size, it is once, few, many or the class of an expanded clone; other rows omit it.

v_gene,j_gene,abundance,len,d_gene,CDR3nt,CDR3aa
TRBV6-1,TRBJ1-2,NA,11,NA,TGTGCCAGCAGTGGCCTGCGGAGGTACACCTTC,CASSGLRRYTF
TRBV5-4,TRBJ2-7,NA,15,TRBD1,TGTGCCAGCAGCAGACAGGGGGCGTCAGGGCACGAGCAGTACTTC,CASSRQGASGHEQYF
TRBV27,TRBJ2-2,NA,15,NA,TGTGCCAGCAAGGCAGGGTTCAGCGACACCGGGGAGCTGTTTTTT,CASKAGFSDTGELFF
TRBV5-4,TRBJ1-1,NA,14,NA,TGTGCCAGCAGCCCCCCCGCGGCGGACACTGAAGCTTTCTTT,CASSPPAADTEAFF
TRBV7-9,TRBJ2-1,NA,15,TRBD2,TGTGCCAGCAGCCCGGCAGCGGGGGGTTTCAATGAGCAGTTCTTC,CASSPAAGGFNEQFF
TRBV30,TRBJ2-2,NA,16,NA,TGTGCCTGGAGCCCTCACCTTCCCAGGGGCACCGGGGAGCTGTTTTTT,CAWSPHLPRGTGELFF
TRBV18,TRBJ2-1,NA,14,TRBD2,TGTGCCAGCTCACCTGGACTAGCCGCCAATGAGCAGTTCTTC,CASSPGLAANEQFF
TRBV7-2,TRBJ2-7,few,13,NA,TGTGCCAGCAGCTTTGGCCCGATCTACGAGCAGTACTTC,CASSFGPIYEQYF
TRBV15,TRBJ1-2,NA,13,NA,TGTGCCACCAGCGGTTCGGACATCGGTGGCTACACCTTC,CATSGSDIGGYTF
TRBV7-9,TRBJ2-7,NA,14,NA,TGTGCCAGCAGCCCAAGGCCGGGGGCCTACGAGCAGTACTTC,CASSPRPGAYEQYF
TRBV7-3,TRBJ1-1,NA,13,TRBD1,TGTGCCAGCAGCCTCGACAGGGGGGGTGAAGCTTTCTTT,CASSLDRGGEAFF
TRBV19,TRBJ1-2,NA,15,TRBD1,TGTGCCAGTAGTGTACGGACAGGGGGCAGTTATGGCTACACCTTC,CASSVRTGGSYGYTF
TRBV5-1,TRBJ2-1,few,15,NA,TGCGCCAGCAGCTTGGTAGGGGGGACTAAGGGTGAGCAGTTCTTC,CASSLVGGTKGEQFF
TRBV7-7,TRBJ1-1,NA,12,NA,TGTGCTAGCAGCTCGAGGAACACTGAAGCTTTCTTT,CASSSRNTEAFF
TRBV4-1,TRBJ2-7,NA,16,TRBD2,TGCGCCAGCAGCCCAATACTAGCGGCGAATCAATACGAGCAGTACTTC,CASSPILAANQYEQYF
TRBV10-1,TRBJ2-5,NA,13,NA,TGCGCCAGCAGTCCGGGACTCCAAGAGACCCAGTACTTC,CASSPGLQETQYF
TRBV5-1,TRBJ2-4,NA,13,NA,TGCGCCAGCAGCTTGGCCGTAGAAAACATTCAGTACTTC,CASSLAVENIQYF
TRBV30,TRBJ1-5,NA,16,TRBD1,TGTGCCTGGAGTACACAACAGGGGGCTAGCAATCAGCCCCAGCATTTT,CAWSTQQGASNQPQHF
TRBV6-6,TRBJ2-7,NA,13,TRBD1,TGTGCCAGCAGTTACGCGACAGGGGCCGAGCAGTACTTC,CASSYATGAEQYF
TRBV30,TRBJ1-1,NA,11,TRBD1,TGTGCCTGGAGACAGGGGACTGAAGCTTTCTTT,CAWRQGTEAFF
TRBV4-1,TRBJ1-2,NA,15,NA,TGCGCCAGCAGCCAAGGCCGGGGAGGGGACTATGGCTACACCTTC,CASSQGRGGDYGYTF
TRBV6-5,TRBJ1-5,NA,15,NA,TGTGCCAGCAGACAAGACAGGACCTCCAATCAGCCCCAGCATTTT,CASRQDRTSNQPQHF
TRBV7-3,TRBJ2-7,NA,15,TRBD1,TGTGCCAGCAGCTTTGGGACAGCACTCCCCTACGAGCAGTACTTC,CASSFGTALPYEQYF
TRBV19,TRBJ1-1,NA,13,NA,TGTGCCAGTAACCCCAGGGATCCCACTGAAGCTTTCTTT,CASNPRDPTEAFF
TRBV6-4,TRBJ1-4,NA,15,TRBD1,TGTGCCCTGCGACCGGGACAGGACGTTAATGAAAAACTGTTTTTT,CALRPGQDVNEKLFF
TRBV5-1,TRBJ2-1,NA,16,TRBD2,TGCGCCAGCAGCTTGGGACTAGCGGGGAGGTTTAATGAGCAGTTCTTC,CASSLGLAGRFNEQFF
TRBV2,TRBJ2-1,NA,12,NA,TGTGCCAGCAGGGGAGGCCGCTCAGAGCAGTTCTTC,CASRGGRSEQFF
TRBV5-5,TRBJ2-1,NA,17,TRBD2,TGTGCCAGCAGCTGGCCACTAGCGGGAGGGCCCGGTAATGAGCAGTTCTTC,CASSWPLAGGPGNEQFF
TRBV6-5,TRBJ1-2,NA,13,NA,TGTGCCAGCACCCCCCCCGGGGGGCGAGGCTACACCTTC,CASTPPGGRGYTF
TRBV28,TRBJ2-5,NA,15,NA,TGTGCCAGCAGTTTAACCCAGGGGGGTAAAGAGACCCAGTACTTC,CASSLTQGGKETQYF
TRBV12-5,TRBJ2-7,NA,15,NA,TGTGCTAGTGGTTTGGTCAGAGGGGGTGGGGGCGAGCAGTACTTC,CASGLVRGGGGEQYF
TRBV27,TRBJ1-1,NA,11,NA,TGTGCCAGCACCAAAGGGGTTGAAGCTTTCTTT,CASTKGVEAFF